One sample yielded the 8 T cell receptor beta chains listed below, sequenced in a study of T cell changes during pregnancy in multiple sclerosis. Sequencing was performed with immunoSEQ multiplex PCR; in TCRdb, only in-frame clones are kept and a portion is missing. The sample yields approximately 84,000 clones, over 85% seen once. The sequences come from peripheral blood, collected in the second trimester of pregnancy. All receptors derive from a female donor in good health, enrolled as a control in a pregnancy study.

This chain links TRBV6-6 with TRBJ1-1; D is unresolved. This CDR3 is 10 amino acids long. Germline V CDR1 and CDR2: MNHNY, SVGAGI (reference sequence). The V gene lost 7 bases and the J gene lost 4 bases, with 4 bases spanning the gap. The CDR3 DNA follows: TGTGCCAGCACGGGCACTGAAGCTTTCTTT. Protein sequence: CASTGTEAFF.

This chain joins TRBV4-1 and TRBJ2-7, with TRBD1 as a possible D gene (5 bases). Germline CDR1 MGHRA, CDR2 YSYEKL. The CDR3 has 15 residues. V dropped 0 bases and J dropped 3 bases, with 12 bases sitting between them. CDR3 DNA: TGCGCCAGCAGCCAAGACAGTGACAGTTTCTACGAGCAGTACTTC. Translation gives CASSQDSDSFYEQYF.

This rearrangement joins TRBV6-4 to TRBJ2-3; 10 nucleotides align to TRBD2. The length of the CDR3 is 15 residues. CDR1 and CDR2 from the germline V gene are MRHNA and SNTAGT. V lost 10 bases and J lost 6; bases outside the gene matches: 13. The CDR3 DNA reads TGTGCCATTCGGGGACTAGCGATATTCGAGGATACGCAGTATTTT. Residues: CAIRGLAIFEDTQYF.

This chain joins TRBV27 and TRBJ1-1, with D possibly being TRBD1 (6 bases). The V end lost 4 bases, the J end lost 7 bases, and 19 bases lay between the germline ends. The CDR3 length is 15 residues. Germline V gene data show CDR1 as MNHEY and CDR2 as SMNVEV (reference sequence). As DNA, the CDR3 is TGTGCCAGCAGTTGGTCGGGGGAGGGGGTCGGTGAAGCTTTCTTT. It is translated as CASSWSGEGVGEAFF.

The chain is built from TRBV19 and TRBJ2-3; the D is unclear. This CDR3 is 12 amino acids long. Between the trimmed V and J ends, which lost 6 bases and 6 bases, there was a span of 10 bases. Looked up from germline, CDR1 is LNHDA and CDR2 is SQIVND (reference sequence). The CDR3 here is CASRLSGDTQYF. The CDR3 DNA follows: TGTGCCAGTAGGCTCTCCGGGGATACGCAGTATTTT.

This clone was seen just once. This chain connects TRBV11-2 to TRBJ2-7; 9 nucleotides agree with TRBD2. J gave up 0 bases and V 5 bases, and 5 bases lay outside the gene matches. The CDR3 sequence is 15 residues long. Germline CDR1 reads SGHAT; CDR2 reads FQNNGV. The CDR3 coding sequence is TGTGCCAGCAGCCAGACGACTAGCGGCTCCTACGAGCAGTACTTC. Translating gives CASSQTTSGSYEQYF.

The rearrangement joins TRBV19 to TRBJ1-4, with a possible D match to TRBD1 (5 bases). V lost 5 bases and J lost 7, with 11 bases in between. The germline gives CDR1 LNHDA, CDR2 SQIVND (reference sequence). The CDR3 runs 13 residues. The CDR3 DNA sequence: TGTGCCAGTAGTTCCGACAGAACTGAAAAACTGTTTTTT. Its translation: CASSSDRTEKLFF.

This rearrangement joins TRBV11-2 to TRBJ2-5, with 8 bases that match TRBD2. With V trimmed by 3 bases and J by 5 bases, 5 bases remained unmatched. Germline loops: CDR1 SGHAT, CDR2 FQNNGV. This CDR3 is built from 14 residues. The CDR3 DNA follows: TGTGCCAGCAGCTTGAGCGGGAGAATGGAGACCCAGTACTTC. Translating gives CASSLSGRMETQYF. Looking up the rest from reference TRBV11-2 and TRBJ2-5 gives the full variable domain: EAGVAQSPRYKIIEKRQSVAFWCNPISGHATLYWYQQILGQGPKLLIQFQNNGVVDDSQLPKDRFSAERLKGVDSTLKIQPAKLEDSAVYLCASSLSGRMETQYFGPGTRLLVL.